These 26 T cell receptor beta chains came from one sample sequenced in a study of shared clonotypes between healthy human individuals. Naive CD8 cells comprised CD45RO-negative, CCR7-positively selected cells, excluding terminally differentiated effector memory CD45RA+ cells. The data were produced by immunoSEQ multiplex PCR, yet TCRdb's version contains in-frame clones alone and is incomplete. The table has hundreds of thousands of clones, more than 95% seen once; the top ten hold 0.3%. Material for sequencing was naive CD8+ T cells sorted from blood. Receptors originate from a young man in good health.

This sequence joins TRBV29-1 and TRBJ2-7, with TRBD1 matching 10 bases. The CDR3 covers 20 residues. Germline V lookup: CDR1 SQVTM, CDR2 ANQGSEA. With 0 bases clipped from V and 0 bases from J, the junction kept 17 bases outside the gene matches. The CDR3: CSVEEAPGQGNGGGSYEQYF. In nucleotides, the CDR3 is TGCAGCGTTGAAGAAGCCCCGGGACAGGGGAATGGGGGCGGCTCCTACGAGCAGTACTTC.

V and J are TRBV29-1 and TRBJ1-5; TRBD1 might be the D (5 bases). CDR1 is SQVTM and CDR2 is ANQGSEA in the germline V gene. V lost 4 bases to trimming and J lost 5 bases, with 15 bases between them. The CDR3 has 14 amino acids. The CDR3 sequence is CSVGGGYGHQPQHF. CDR3 coding DNA: TGCAGCGTTGGGGGGGGGTACGGCCATCAGCCCCAGCATTTT. Complete variable domain (other parts from reference TRBV29-1 and TRBJ1-5): SAVISQKPSRDICQRGTSLTIQCQVDSQVTMMFWYRQQPGQSLTLIATANQGSEATYESGFVIDKFPISRPNLTFSTLTVSNMSPEDSSIYLCSVGGGYGHQPQHFGDGTRLSIL.

The chain combines TRBV5-5 with TRBJ2-1; D gene unclear. Germline CDR1 and CDR2: SGHKS and YYEKEE (reference sequence). The V and J ends lost 4 bases and 3 bases respectively, with 5 bases between them. The CDR3 sequence is 12 residues long. CDR3 amino acids: CASSNNYNEQFF. Written as DNA, the CDR3 is TGTGCCAGCAGCAACAACTACAATGAGCAGTTCTTC.

This clone was counted once. The gene calls are TRBV29-1 and TRBJ2-2, with TRBD1 matching 7 bases. The V and J ends lost 3 bases and 1 base, in that order; junction bases with no gene match: 2. CDR1 is SQVTM, CDR2 ANQGSEA, per germline. The CDR3 totals 14 residues. This CDR3 reads CSVETGKNTGELFF. The DNA for the CDR3 is TGCAGCGTTGAGACAGGGAAGAACACCGGGGAGCTGTTTTTT.

The rearrangement uses TRBV4-3 and TRBJ1-2; D may be TRBD1 (5 bases). This CDR3 has 13 residues. Germline loops: CDR1 LGHNA, CDR2 YSLEER. Trimming pared 3 bases from V and 4 bases from J, leaving 9 bases between. The CDR3 is CASSQGRVYGYTF. CDR3 nucleotides: TGCGCCAGCAGCCAGGGACGCGTCTATGGCTACACCTTC.

V gene TRBV2 combines with J gene TRBJ2-5; D remains unclear. V was pared by 6 bases and J by 2 bases, with 10 bases between. Germline CDR1 SNHLY, CDR2 FYNNEI. The CDR3 extends over 13 amino acids. CDR3 sequence reads: CASSNWIQETQYF. CDR3 coding DNA: TGTGCCAGCAGCAACTGGATACAAGAGACCCAGTACTTC.

This chain connects TRBV11-2 to TRBJ2-1, with 11 bases that match TRBD2. Germline-derived CDR1 and CDR2 are SGHAT and FQNNGV. The CDR3 loop spans 16 amino acids. V lost 6 bases to trimming and J lost 5 bases; unmatched junction nucleotides: 9. The CDR3 bases are TGTGCCAGCAGACCTCCGACTAGCGGGAACGACAATGAGCAGTTCTTC. Translated, it gives CASRPPTSGNDNEQFF.

The CDR3, as DNA: TGTGCCAGCAGCTCGGGACAGGCGAAAGCATACAATGAGCAGTTCTTC. It specifies CASSSGQAKAYNEQFF. The chain employs TRBV7-9 and TRBJ2-1, with 8 bases matching TRBD1. Germline V gene data show CDR1 as SEHNR and CDR2 as FQNEAQ (reference sequence). The CDR3 spans 16 residues. The V gene end was trimmed by 4 bases and the J gene end by 4 bases; junction bases not matched to a gene: 9.

The chain joins TRBV6-1 to TRBJ2-2, with D unclear. V was clipped by 1 base and J by 3 bases, with 9 bases between them. The CDR3 loop spans 15 amino acids. Germline V gene lookup returns CDR1 MNHNS and CDR2 SASEGT. CDR3 sequence: CASSEVPRDTGELFF. The CDR3 region has the DNA TGTGCCAGCAGTGAAGTTCCTAGGGACACCGGGGAGCTGTTTTTT.

The CDR3 is CASSLAGGPTYEQYF. CDR3 nucleotides: TGCGCCAGCAGCTTGGCGGGGGGACCTACCTACGAGCAGTACTTC. The V gene is TRBV5-1, the J gene TRBJ2-7; 7 bases fit TRBD2. This CDR3 contains 15 residues. Germline lookup yields CDR1 SGHRS and CDR2 YFSETQ. J gave up 2 bases and V 0 bases, and 5 bases lay outside the gene matches.

CDR3 in amino acids: CASSTGTGFNEQYF. Written as DNA, the CDR3 is TGTGCCAGCAGTACCGGGACAGGGTTCAACGAGCAGTACTTC. The chain employs TRBV6-5 and TRBJ2-7, with TRBD1 matching over 9 bases. This CDR3 has 14 residues. V was pared by 5 bases and J by 5 bases, with 7 bases of the junction left unmatched. Germline lookup yields CDR1 MNHEY and CDR2 SVGAGI.

As regards this clone: Other DNA sequences in this sample translate to the same CDR3. This chain connects TRBV20-1 to TRBJ2-7; D call uncertain. The CDR3 totals 11 residues. The V end lost 0 bases, the J end lost 4 bases, and 4 bases lay between the germline ends. CDR1 is DFQATT, CDR2 SNEGSKA, per germline (reference sequence). The CDR3 DNA reads as TGCAGTGCTAGAGAATCTTACGAGCAGTACTTC. It yields the protein CSARESYEQYF.

The chain links TRBV29-1 to TRBJ2-1; 13 bases align to TRBD2. The junction had 10 bases not matched to a gene; V was cut back by 1 base and J by 1 base. The CDR3 extends over 19 amino acids. Looked up from germline, CDR1 is SQVTM and CDR2 is ANQGSEA. The CDR3 region has the DNA TGCAGCGTTGAAGGTGAAACTAGCGGGAGGGCCCCATCCTACAATGAGCAGTTCTTC. Amino acid sequence: CSVEGETSGRAPSYNEQFF.

The genes are TRBV5-1 and TRBJ2-1, with TRBD2 identical over 9 bases. CDR3 length: 16 residues. The germline V gene encodes CDR1 SGHRS and CDR2 YFSETQ. Unmatched junction bases numbered 5, after V lost 1 base and J lost 3 bases. The CDR3 loop reads CASSLLAGDGYNEQFF. The CDR3 nucleotides are TGCGCCAGCAGCTTGTTAGCGGGAGACGGCTACAATGAGCAGTTCTTC.

The chain couples TRBV29-1 to TRBJ2-7, with 7 bases matching TRBD1. This CDR3 is built from 14 residues. CDR1 is SQVTM and CDR2 is ANQGSEA in the germline V gene. Trimming removed 6 bases from V and 0 bases from J; junction bases left unmatched: 8. This chain's CDR3 is CSVSGTESSYEQYF. CDR3 DNA sequence: TGCAGCGTATCCGGGACAGAGAGCTCCTACGAGCAGTACTTC.

The CDR3 region has the DNA TGCAGCGCCGGGGACGGGAGGGACTATGGCTACACCTTC. This translates into CSAGDGRDYGYTF. The chain joins TRBV29-1 to TRBJ1-2; TRBD1 is a possible D gene (5 bases). Germline CDR1 and CDR2: SQVTM and ANQGSEA. The CDR3 loop spans 13 amino acids. Between the trimmed V and J ends, which lost 7 bases and 3 bases, there was a span of 15 bases.

The chain carries TRBV29-1 and TRBJ2-5; a possible D gene is TRBD2 (6 bases). Germline V gene sequence: CDR1 SQVTM, CDR2 ANQGSEA. V lost 3 bases and J lost 5, with 13 bases in between. This CDR3 region has 13 residues. The CDR3 loop is CSVEVGREETQYF. As DNA, the CDR3 is TGCAGCGTTGAGGTCGGGAGAGAGGAGACCCAGTACTTC.

The V call is TRBV7-9, the J call TRBJ2-7; D is perhaps TRBD1 (5 bases). V gave up 5 bases and J gave up 0 bases, with 14 bases separating them. Germline CDR1 is SEHNR and CDR2 is FQNEAQ (reference sequence). The CDR3 is made up of 15 amino acids. Here the CDR3 DNA reads TGTGCCAGCAGCAGAGACGACAGCAGCTCCTACGAGCAGTACTTC. Translating it yields CASSRDDSSSYEQYF.

The rearrangement links TRBV10-3 to TRBJ2-1; D might be TRBD2 (5 bases). V dropped 11 bases and J dropped 10 bases, with 18 bases sitting between them. Germline CDR1 and CDR2: ENHRY and SYGVKD. The CDR3 totals 12 residues. CDR3 nucleotide sequence: TGTGCCGCCCGGGGAGATCTAGTCGAGCAGTTCTTC. Protein sequence: CAARGDLVEQFF.

For this clone: This sample also contains other DNA sequences that code for the same CDR3. The rearrangement links TRBV9 to TRBJ2-3, with TRBD2 identical over 9 bases. Looked up from germline, CDR1 is SGDLS and CDR2 is YYNGEE. The CDR3 runs 15 residues. Trimming at V came to 0 bases and at J to 4 bases, leaving 3 bases not matched to a gene. The CDR3 bases are TGTGCCAGCAGCGTAGAGGGACTAGCCCCAGATACGCAGTATTTT. Amino acid sequence: CASSVEGLAPDTQYF.

This chain links TRBV5-4 with TRBJ2-1, with 8 bases lining up with TRBD1. CDR3 size: 15 residues. The germline CDR1 and CDR2 sequences are SGHNT and YYREEE (reference sequence). J gave up 8 bases and V 3 bases, and 10 bases lay outside the gene matches. CDR3 nucleotide sequence: TGTGCCAGCAGCTCGGGACAGGTGCTCCCGGATGAGCAGTTCTTC. Its translation is CASSSGQVLPDEQFF.

This chain connects TRBV19 to TRBJ1-5; D not resolved. The CDR3 extends over 15 amino acids. CDR1 and CDR2 (germline): LNHDA, SQIVND (reference sequence). Trimming left V 6 bases short and J 0 bases short, with 12 bases between. The CDR3 sequence: CASSLQLSSNQPQHF. The CDR3 DNA sequence: TGTGCCAGTAGCTTGCAGCTTAGTAGCAATCAGCCCCAGCATTTT.

The chain links TRBV30 to TRBJ2-1; D call uncertain. This CDR3 spans 11 amino acids. The germline V gene encodes CDR1 GTSNPN and CDR2 SVGIG (reference sequence). Trimming removed 7 bases from V and 4 bases from J, with 8 bases in between. The CDR3: CASTGYNEQFF. The CDR3 nucleotides read TGTGCCTCAACTGGATACAATGAGCAGTTCTTC.

The chain carries TRBV9 and TRBJ2-7; 7 nucleotides agree with TRBD1. The V segment lost 0 bases and the J segment 1 base; nucleotides outside the gene matches: 7. This CDR3 is built from 16 residues. Germline CDR1 reads SGDLS; CDR2 reads YYNGEE. The CDR3 nucleotides are TGTGCCAGCAGCGTAGCGGGGACAGTGCCTTCCTACGAGCAGTACTTC. It translates to CASSVAGTVPSYEQYF.

The gene calls are TRBV28 and TRBJ2-1, with TRBD2 identical over 7 bases. Germline-derived CDR1 and CDR2 are MDHEN and SYDVKM. V lost 1 base to trimming and J lost 4 bases; unmatched junction nucleotides: 10. The CDR3 is 17 residues long. Here the CDR3 DNA reads TGTGCCAGCAGTTTATCTTATCGGCGGGGGAAATACAATGAGCAGTTCTTC. It translates to CASSLSYRRGKYNEQFF.

The chain links TRBV29-1 to TRBJ1-2; D ambiguous. The germline gives CDR1 SQVTM, CDR2 ANQGSEA. V lost 0 bases and J 6 bases, leaving 14 bases between the germline ends. The CDR3 consists of 14 residues. The CDR3 is CSVEENSMFHGYTF. The CDR3 DNA is TGCAGCGTTGAAGAGAATTCGATGTTTCATGGCTACACCTTC. The full variable domain, in which reference TRBV29-1 and TRBJ1-2 provide the parts outside the CDR3, is SAVISQKPSRDICQRGTSLTIQCQVDSQVTMMFWYRQQPGQSLTLIATANQGSEATYESGFVIDKFPISRPNLTFSTLTVSNMSPEDSSIYLCSVEENSMFHGYTFGSGTRLTVV.